A single sample is the source of the 4 T cell receptor beta chains below, sequenced in a study of T-cell reconstitution after alpha-beta-depleted transplantation in children. Using unique molecular identifiers, the investigators prepared the TCRbeta library. TCRdb re-called the PCR reads through MiXCR, storing one row per CDR3 protein. The top ten clones hold around 4.5% of a sample with roughly 790,000 distinct CDR3 sequences, roughly 15% of them seen once. Here the sequenced sample was PBMCs, mostly from graft donor cells, taken 360 days after TCRalphabeta/CD19-depleted stem cell transplant. The receptors originated from a male patient aged 10 to 17 who had a stem cell transplant for acute lymphoblastic leukemia, so the T cells may come from the graft donor.

The rearrangement uses TRBV4-1 and TRBJ2-7; TRBD2 agrees at 7 bases. Germline CDR1 reads MGHRA; CDR2 reads YSYEKL. V lost 4 bases, J lost 4 bases, and 1 base stayed unmatched. The CDR3 length is 12 residues. The CDR3 loop reads CASSPREYEQYF. CDR3 coding DNA: TGCGCCAGCAGCCCGCGGGAGTACGAGCAGTACTTC.

This clonotype came up a few times. CDR3 sequence: CASSQLPTTSLSNTGELFF. The CDR3 DNA follows: TGCGCCAGCAGCCAACTGCCCACGACTAGCCTCTCGAACACCGGGGAGCTGTTTTTT. The V gene is TRBV4-1, the J gene TRBJ2-2; TRBD2 matches 7 bases. The CDR3 is 19 residues long. V lost 2 bases, J lost 0 bases, and 12 bases stayed unmatched. CDR1 and CDR2 from the germline V gene are MGHRA and YSYEKL.

The chain uses TRBV7-6 and TRBJ1-2; D gene ambiguous. V shed 5 bases and J shed 6 bases, with 10 bases lying between them. The CDR3 length is 12 residues. The V gene's germline CDR1 is SGHVS and CDR2 FNYEAQ. The CDR3 reads CASSLGYDGYTF. For the CDR3, the DNA is TGTGCCAGCAGCCTAGGGTACGATGGCTACACCTTC.

This clonotype occurred a few times. This sequence joins TRBV5-1 and TRBJ1-5; D remains ambiguous. V lost 0 bases, J lost 3 bases, and 13 bases lay in between. The CDR3 length is 16 residues. The V gene's germline CDR1 is SGHRS and CDR2 YFSETQ. The CDR3 DNA follows: TGCGCCAGCAGCTTGGAAAACAGACCTTTCAATCAGCCCCAGCATTTT. Amino acids: CASSLENRPFNQPQHF.